This TCR beta chain was identified during a study of blood T cell repertoires in COVID-19. Study at large: Specimens from acute and convalescent COVID-19 originated in the United States, Italy and Spain.

From germline, CDR1 is MNHEY and CDR2 SMNVEV (reference sequence). The length of the CDR3 is 14 residues. Unmatched junction bases numbered 9, after V lost 6 bases and J lost 9 bases. The data were produced by immunoSEQ multiplex PCR, yet TCRdb's version contains in-frame clones alone and is incomplete. The sample lists approximately 230,000 clones; around 88% were seen once. The TCR originated in a man at least 80 years old with acute or convalescent COVID-19. The sample comprised peripheral blood. This chain connects TRBV27 to TRBJ1-5; 9 nucleotides align to TRBD1. CDR3 sequence (DNA): TGTGCCAGCAGGTCGGACAGGGGTTTTGGGCCCCAGCATTTT. It encodes CASRSDRGFGPQHF.